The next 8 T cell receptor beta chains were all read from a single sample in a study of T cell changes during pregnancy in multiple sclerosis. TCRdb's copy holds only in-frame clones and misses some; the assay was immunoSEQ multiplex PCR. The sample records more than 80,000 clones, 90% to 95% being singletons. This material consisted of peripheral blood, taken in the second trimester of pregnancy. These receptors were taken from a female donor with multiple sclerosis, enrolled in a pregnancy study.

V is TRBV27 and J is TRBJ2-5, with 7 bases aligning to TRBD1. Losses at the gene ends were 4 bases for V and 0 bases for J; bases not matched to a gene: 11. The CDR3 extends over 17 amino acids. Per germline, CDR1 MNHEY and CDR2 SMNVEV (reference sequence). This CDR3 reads CASSYKYRGVNQETQYF. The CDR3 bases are TGTGCCAGCAGTTACAAATACAGGGGAGTGAACCAAGAGACCCAGTACTTC.

CDR3 region: CASSRELFNEQFF. For the CDR3, the DNA is TGTGCCAGCAGCCGAGAACTCTTCAATGAGCAGTTCTTC. The chain is built from TRBV11-2 and TRBJ2-1; D ambiguous. CDR1 and CDR2 (germline): SGHAT, FQNNGV. V lost 5 bases to trimming and J lost 6 bases, with 11 bases between them. The CDR3 is made up of 13 amino acids.

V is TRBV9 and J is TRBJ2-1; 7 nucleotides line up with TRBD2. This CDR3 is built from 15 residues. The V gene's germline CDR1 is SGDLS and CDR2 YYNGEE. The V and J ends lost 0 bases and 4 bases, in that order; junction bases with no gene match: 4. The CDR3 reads CASSVAGGSYNEQFF. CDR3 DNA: TGTGCCAGCAGCGTAGCCGGCGGGAGTTACAATGAGCAGTTCTTC.

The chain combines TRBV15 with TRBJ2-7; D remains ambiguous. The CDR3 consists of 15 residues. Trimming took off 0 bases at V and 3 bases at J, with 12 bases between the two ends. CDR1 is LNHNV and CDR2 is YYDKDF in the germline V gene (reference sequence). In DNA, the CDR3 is TGTGCCACCAGCAGAGATCTTACCGGGTACTACGAGCAGTACTTC. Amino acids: CATSRDLTGYYEQYF.

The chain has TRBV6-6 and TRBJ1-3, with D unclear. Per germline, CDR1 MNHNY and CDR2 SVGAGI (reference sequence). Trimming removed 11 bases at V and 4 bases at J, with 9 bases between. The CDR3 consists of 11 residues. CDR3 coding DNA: TGTGCCGGTAAACAGGGAAACACCATATATTTT. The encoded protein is CAGKQGNTIYF.

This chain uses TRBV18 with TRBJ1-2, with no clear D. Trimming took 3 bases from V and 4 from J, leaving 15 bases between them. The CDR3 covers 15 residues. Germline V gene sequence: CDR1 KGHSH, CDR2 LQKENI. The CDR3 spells CASSPQAGSLYGYTF. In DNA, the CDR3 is TGTGCCAGCTCACCGCAGGCCGGTTCCCTCTATGGCTACACCTTC.

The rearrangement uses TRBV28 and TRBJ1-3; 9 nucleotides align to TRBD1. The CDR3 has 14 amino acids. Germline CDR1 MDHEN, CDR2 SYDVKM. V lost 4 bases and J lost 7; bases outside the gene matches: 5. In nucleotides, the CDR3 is TGTGCCAGCAGTTCCGGACAGGGGTGGAACACCATATATTTT. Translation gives CASSSGQGWNTIYF.

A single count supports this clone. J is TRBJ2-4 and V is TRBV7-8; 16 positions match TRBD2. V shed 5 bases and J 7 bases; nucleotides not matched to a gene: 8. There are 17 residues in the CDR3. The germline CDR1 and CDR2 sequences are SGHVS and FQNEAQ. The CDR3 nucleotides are TGTGCCAGCAGCCAGGGACTAGCGGGAGGGCTAGGTAACATTCAGTACTTC. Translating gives CASSQGLAGGLGNIQYF.